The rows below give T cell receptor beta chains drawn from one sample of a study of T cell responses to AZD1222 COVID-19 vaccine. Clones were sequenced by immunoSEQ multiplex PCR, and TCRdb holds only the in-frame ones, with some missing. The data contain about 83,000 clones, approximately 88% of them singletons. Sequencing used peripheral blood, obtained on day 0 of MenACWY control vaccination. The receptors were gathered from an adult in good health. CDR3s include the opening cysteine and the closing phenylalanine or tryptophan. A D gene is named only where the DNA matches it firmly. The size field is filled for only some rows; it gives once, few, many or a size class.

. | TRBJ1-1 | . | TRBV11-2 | TGTGCCAGCAGCCCCGGGGGGTCTCTCACTGAAGCTTTCTTT | CASSPGGSLTEAFF
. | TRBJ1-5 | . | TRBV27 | TGTGCCAGCAGTTTATATAGCGGGAATCAGCCCCAGCATTTT | CASSLYSGNQPQHF
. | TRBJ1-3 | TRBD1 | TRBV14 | TGTGCCAGCAGCCCACGGACAGGGCCTGGAAACACCATATATTTT | CASSPRTGPGNTIYF
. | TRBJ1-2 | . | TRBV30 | TGTGCCTGGGCACGGACGGACTATGGCTACACCTTC | CAWARTDYGYTF
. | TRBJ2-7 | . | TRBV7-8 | TGTGCCAGCAGCCTAGGCAGTAGCTTCTACGAGCAGTACTTC | CASSLGSSFYEQYF
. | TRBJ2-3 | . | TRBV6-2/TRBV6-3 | TGTGCCAGCAGTTACGCGGTATCTAGGGCAGATACGCAGTATTTT | CASSYAVSRADTQYF
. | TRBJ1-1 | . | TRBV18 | TGTGCCAGCTCACAGGTCGCCGAAGGGAACACTGAAGCTTTCTTT | CASSQVAEGNTEAFF
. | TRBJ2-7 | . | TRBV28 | TGTGCCAGCAGTTTACCGGGATCCTACGAGCAGTACTTC | CASSLPGSYEQYF
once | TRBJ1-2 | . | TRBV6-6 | TGTGCCAGCAGCCCCAGGGGAGGAGATGGCTACACCTTC | CASSPRGGDGYTF
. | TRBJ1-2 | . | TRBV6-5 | TGTGCCAGCAGTCTAGAGGGTGGTGGCTACACCTTC | CASSLEGGGYTF
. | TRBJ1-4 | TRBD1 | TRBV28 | TGTGCCAGCAGTTTACCGGGACAGGGAGAGGAAAAACTGTTTTTT | CASSLPGQGEEKLFF
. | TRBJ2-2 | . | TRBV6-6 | TGTGCCAGCAGTACCCGGGACTCTATAGGGGAGCTGTTTTTT | CASSTRDSIGELFF
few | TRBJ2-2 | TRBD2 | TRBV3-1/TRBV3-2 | TGTGCCAGCAGCCAGGCCCCCGGATGGACTAGCGGGAGGAGCACCGGGGAGCTGTTTTTT | CASSQAPGWTSGRSTGELFF
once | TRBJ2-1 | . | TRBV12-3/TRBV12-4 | TGTGCCAGCAGTTTTGGGGACGAGCAGTTCTTC | CASSFGDEQFF
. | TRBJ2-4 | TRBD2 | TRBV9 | TGTGCCAGCAGCGAGGGGCCCATACTAGCGGGAGGAACCAAAAACATTCAGTACTTC | CASSEGPILAGGTKNIQYF
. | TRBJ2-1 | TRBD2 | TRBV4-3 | TGCGCCAGCAGCCGGGGTTGGACTAGCGGGAGGCCTCTCTACAATGAGCAGTTCTTC | CASSRGWTSGRPLYNEQFF
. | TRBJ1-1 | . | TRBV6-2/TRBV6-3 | TGTGCCAGCAGTTACGGGGGGGTCTGGATGAACACTGAAGCTTTCTTT | CASSYGGVWMNTEAFF
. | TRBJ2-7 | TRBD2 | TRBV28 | TGTGCCAGCACTCCGGGGCTAGCGGGATACTACGAGCAGTACTTC | CASTPGLAGYYEQYF
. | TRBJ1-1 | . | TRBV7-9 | TGTGCCAGCAGCTTAGGGGACTTGAACACTGAAGCTTTCTTT | CASSLGDLNTEAFF